This is a list of T cell receptor beta chains from one sample in a study of OX40 agonist ivuxolimab in advanced cancers. Sequenced by immunoSEQ multiplex PCR; TCRdb stores in-frame clones only, minus some. The sample records tens of thousands of clones, 80% to 90% being singletons. The specimen comprised CD4+ or CD8+ T cells sorted from blood, sampled in a trial of the OX40 agonist ivuxolimab. The receptors were gathered from an adult with an advanced solid tumor such as melanoma, head and neck, liver or kidney cancer. CDR3s include the opening cysteine and the closing phenylalanine or tryptophan. The order of the fields is V gene, J gene, clone size, CDR3 protein. Clone size, where shown, is once, few, many, or a class for clones that have expanded.

v_gene: TRBV5-4; j_gene: TRBJ1-1; abundance: .; CDR3aa: CASSPTQGVGNTEAFF
v_gene: TRBV5-1; j_gene: TRBJ1-2; abundance: .; CDR3aa: CASSLVGGPRVHYGYTF
v_gene: TRBV4-1; j_gene: TRBJ2-2; abundance: .; CDR3aa: CASSQLPGITGELFF
v_gene: TRBV5-1; j_gene: TRBJ2-1; abundance: .; CDR3aa: CASSLRLAGTYYNEQFF
v_gene: TRBV19; j_gene: .; abundance: .; CDR3aa: CASSMTGKYEQYF
v_gene: TRBV2; j_gene: TRBJ2-1; abundance: .; CDR3aa: CASNREGYNEQFF
v_gene: TRBV28; j_gene: TRBJ2-1; abundance: .; CDR3aa: CASSIPGLAASSPYNEQFF
v_gene: TRBV18; j_gene: TRBJ2-5; abundance: .; CDR3aa: CASSPLSQETQYF
v_gene: TRBV6-5; j_gene: TRBJ1-6; abundance: .; CDR3aa: CASSYGGGSSPLHF
v_gene: TRBV6-5; j_gene: TRBJ2-2; abundance: .; CDR3aa: CASTLGRHTGELFF
v_gene: TRBV7-2; j_gene: TRBJ1-2; abundance: .; CDR3aa: CASERGYTF
v_gene: TRBV7-9; j_gene: TRBJ2-7; abundance: few; CDR3aa: CASRYRGQGPYEQYF
v_gene: TRBV2; j_gene: TRBJ1-5; abundance: .; CDR3aa: CASSDISRDQPQHF
v_gene: TRBV19; j_gene: TRBJ2-1; abundance: .; CDR3aa: CASIGQGRVEQFF
v_gene: TRBV4-1; j_gene: TRBJ2-1; abundance: .; CDR3aa: CASSQVSGRANEQFF
v_gene: TRBV18; j_gene: TRBJ2-7; abundance: .; CDR3aa: CASSPQVGEGEQYF
v_gene: TRBV18; j_gene: TRBJ2-3; abundance: few; CDR3aa: CASSQTGIPTDTQYF
v_gene: TRBV2; j_gene: TRBJ2-5; abundance: few; CDR3aa: CASSEHGETQYF
v_gene: TRBV7-6; j_gene: TRBJ1-6; abundance: .; CDR3aa: CASSPGQGTPLHF
v_gene: TRBV5-1; j_gene: TRBJ2-7; abundance: .; CDR3aa: CASRLRDRGHEQYF